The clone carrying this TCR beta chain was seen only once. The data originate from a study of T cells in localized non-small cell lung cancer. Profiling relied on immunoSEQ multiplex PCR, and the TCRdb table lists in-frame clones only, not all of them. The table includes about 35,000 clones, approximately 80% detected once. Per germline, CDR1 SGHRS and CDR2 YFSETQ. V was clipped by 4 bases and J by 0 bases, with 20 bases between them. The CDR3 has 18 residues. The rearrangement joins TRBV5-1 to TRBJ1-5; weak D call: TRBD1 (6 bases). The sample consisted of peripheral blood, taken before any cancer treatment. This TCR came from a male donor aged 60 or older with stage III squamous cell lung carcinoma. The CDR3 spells CASSPGQSSGYSNQPQHF. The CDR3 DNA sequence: TGCGCCAGCAGCCCCGGACAGTCGAGTGGATATAGCAATCAGCCCCAGCATTTT.